This T cell receptor (beta chain) comes out of a study of regulatory T cells in long-lasting Graves disease. The ends lost 4 bases at V and 4 bases at J; junction bases unmatched: 6. CDR3 size: 15 residues. Time point of the sample: newly diagnosed GD, antithyroid drugs for less than 3 months. RNA extracted from PBMCs served as the sequencing template. This clonotype was seen a few times. According to the study, TCR beta libraries were built with iRepertoire HTBI primers and CDR3-region Arm-PCR. In the original processing: Across the samples, identification revealed approximately 66 TRBV and about 15 TRBJ segments. TCRdb used MiXCR to reprocess the multiplex PCR reads, holding one entry per CDR3 protein. The V and J calls follow TCRdb's processing rather than the paper's. The sample holds a few hundred thousand distinct CDR3 sequences; roughly 17% are singletons and the top ten take around 23%. These records were also assigned to another study, of T cells in Graves' hyperthyroidism and ophthalmopathy. Per that study: Exclusion criteria comprised uncontrolled infection, other autoimmune disease, pregnancy or lactation. Thyroid ultrasound and orbital computed tomography, with clinical symptoms and serum thyroxine and TRAb, informed diagnoses.

This clonotype originated in a woman aged 18-29 years with Graves disease. The chain recombines TRBV12-3 or TRBV12-4 with TRBJ1-4, with 7 bases matching TRBD1. Sequences were derived from peripheral blood mononuclear cells (PBMCs), sampled at new diagnosis, from a patient treated with antithyroid drugs. The CDR3 protein is CASSSQGQFNEKLFF. The CDR3 region has the DNA TGTGCCAGCAGTTCCCAGGGACAGTTTAATGAAAAACTGTTTTTT.